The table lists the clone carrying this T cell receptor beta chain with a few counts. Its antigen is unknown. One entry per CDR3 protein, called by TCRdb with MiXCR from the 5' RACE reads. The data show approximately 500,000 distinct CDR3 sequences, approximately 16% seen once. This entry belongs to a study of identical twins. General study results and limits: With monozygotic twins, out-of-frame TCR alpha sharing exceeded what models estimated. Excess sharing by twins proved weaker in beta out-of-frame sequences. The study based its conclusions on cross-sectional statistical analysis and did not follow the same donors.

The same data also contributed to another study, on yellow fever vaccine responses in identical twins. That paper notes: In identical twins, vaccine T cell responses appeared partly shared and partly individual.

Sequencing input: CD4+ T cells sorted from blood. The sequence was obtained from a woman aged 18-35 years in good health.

The CDR3 loop reads CASSFRDIQYF. CDR3 in DNA: TGTGCCAGCAGTTTTCGAGACATTCAGTACTTC. The J gene is TRBJ2-4, the V gene TRBV28, with no clear D. This CDR3 spans 11 amino acids. Germline CDR1 reads MDHEN; CDR2 reads SYDVKM. V was clipped by 3 bases and J by 8 bases, with 5 bases between them.